These T cell receptor beta chains were read from a single sample in a study of technical replicates of blood from a few donors. Libraries were prepared by immunoSEQ multiplex PCR; TCRdb keeps only in-frame clonotypes and omits some of them. The sample records about 75,000 clones, 95% to 97% being singletons. Sequencing was carried out using T cells isolated from PBMCs. All receptors come from a human donor in good health. Each CDR3 is given with its conserved first and last residue.

j_gene	v_gene	CDR3aa
TRBJ2-1	TRBV5-1	CASTLLDEQFF
TRBJ1-1	TRBV29-1	CSVEDFERDTEAFF
TRBJ2-1	TRBV7-9	CASSKTSPPYNEQFF
TRBJ1-2	TRBV5-1	CASSERQGSYGYTF
TRBJ1-1	TRBV28	CASSDPGGHTEAFF
TRBJ1-5	TRBV7-8	CASSLEAQAGISNQPQHF
TRBJ1-5	TRBV2	CASTEAGGNQPQHF
TRBJ2-7	TRBV27	CASSPTGTPFEQYF
TRBJ2-1	TRBV4-3	CASSPGWSSYNEQFF
TRBJ1-2	TRBV10-3	CAISSDTDPYGYTF
TRBJ1-2	TRBV29-1	CSVPGSTYGYTF